This is a list of T cell receptor beta chains from one sample in a study of beta chain features in type 1 diabetes. This table comes from immunoSEQ multiplex PCR, and its TCRdb copy is limited to in-frame clones, with some not included. The data show 120,000 to 150,000 clones, about 13% seen once. The sample was central memory CD4+ T cells from blood. These receptors all stem from a young man with type 1 diabetes. CDR3s include the opening cysteine and the closing phenylalanine or tryptophan. D genes are given only for firm matches. Only part of the rows carry a size: once, few, many, or a class if the clone is expanded.

CDR3 length: 16; D gene: -; clone size: -; J gene: TRBJ2-5; V gene: TRBV7-9; CDR3 DNA: TGTGCCAGCAGCCAAGAGTACGGTGGGGCTCGGGAGACCCAGTACTTC; CDR3 protein: CASSQEYGGARETQYF
CDR3 length: 13; D gene: -; clone size: few; J gene: TRBJ1-1; V gene: TRBV5-4; CDR3 DNA: TGTGCCAGCAGTAACCAGGGTGGAACTGAAGCTTTCTTT; CDR3 protein: CASSNQGGTEAFF
CDR3 length: 12; D gene: -; clone size: few; J gene: TRBJ2-2; V gene: TRBV29-1; CDR3 DNA: TGCAGCGTATCGGAGTTCACCGGGGAGCTGTTTTTT; CDR3 protein: CSVSEFTGELFF
CDR3 length: 12; D gene: -; clone size: many; J gene: TRBJ2-3; V gene: TRBV28; CDR3 DNA: TGTGCCAGCAGTTTGACCACAGATACGCAGTATTTT; CDR3 protein: CASSLTTDTQYF
CDR3 length: 14; D gene: TRBD1; clone size: -; J gene: TRBJ1-2; V gene: TRBV9; CDR3 DNA: TGTGCCAGCAGCGTAGATACAGGGGACAATGGCTACACCTTC; CDR3 protein: CASSVDTGDNGYTF
CDR3 length: 10; D gene: -; clone size: many; J gene: TRBJ2-5; V gene: TRBV29-1; CDR3 DNA: TGCAGCGTTCGCCAAGAGACCCAGTACTTC; CDR3 protein: CSVRQETQYF
CDR3 length: 14; D gene: -; clone size: -; J gene: TRBJ2-3; V gene: TRBV10-2; CDR3 DNA: TGCGCCAGCAGTGAGGACCAAAGCACAGATACGCAGTATTTT; CDR3 protein: CASSEDQSTDTQYF
CDR3 length: 14; D gene: TRBD1; clone size: -; J gene: TRBJ2-7; V gene: TRBV18; CDR3 DNA: TGTGCCAGCTCACCACCGGGACAGGCGGGGGAGCAGTACTTC; CDR3 protein: CASSPPGQAGEQYF
CDR3 length: 15; D gene: TRBD1; clone size: -; J gene: TRBJ1-2; V gene: TRBV30; CDR3 DNA: TGTGCCTGGAATACCAAACAGGGGATCCTGTATGGCTACACCTTC; CDR3 protein: CAWNTKQGILYGYTF
CDR3 length: 15; D gene: TRBD1; clone size: -; J gene: TRBJ2-7; V gene: TRBV29-1; CDR3 DNA: TGCAGCGTTGACATCGGGCAGGGGGCCTCCGACGAGCAGTACTTC; CDR3 protein: CSVDIGQGASDEQYF
CDR3 length: 15; D gene: -; clone size: few; J gene: TRBJ2-5; V gene: TRBV29-1; CDR3 DNA: TGCAGCGTGAGGCAGGGGGCAGCGGGGGAAGAGACCCAGTACTTC; CDR3 protein: CSVRQGAAGEETQYF
CDR3 length: 15; D gene: -; clone size: -; J gene: TRBJ1-5; V gene: TRBV15; CDR3 DNA: TGTGCCACCAGCAGAGACAAATATAGCAATCAGCCCCAGCATTTT; CDR3 protein: CATSRDKYSNQPQHF
CDR3 length: 13; D gene: -; clone size: -; J gene: TRBJ1-6; V gene: TRBV9; CDR3 DNA: TGTGCCAGCAGCGTAGAGGGCAATTCACCCCTCCACTTT; CDR3 protein: CASSVEGNSPLHF
CDR3 length: 15; D gene: -; clone size: -; J gene: TRBJ1-3; V gene: TRBV6-5; CDR3 DNA: TGTGCCAGCAGTTACTCGACGCTGGGCCGAAACACCATATATTTT; CDR3 protein: CASSYSTLGRNTIYF
CDR3 length: 15; D gene: -; clone size: -; J gene: TRBJ2-3; V gene: TRBV7-8; CDR3 DNA: TGTGCCAGCACCTATCTAGCATACCAGGCAGATACGCAGTATTTT; CDR3 protein: CASTYLAYQADTQYF
CDR3 length: 14; D gene: -; clone size: -; J gene: TRBJ2-4; V gene: TRBV6-5; CDR3 DNA: TGTGCCAGCAGTTACGGGTTAGCCAAAAACATTCAGTACTTC; CDR3 protein: CASSYGLAKNIQYF
CDR3 length: 13; D gene: -; clone size: -; J gene: TRBJ2-7; V gene: TRBV5-1; CDR3 DNA: TGCGCCAGCAGCTTGGCCGGGACTGGCGAGCAGTACTTC; CDR3 protein: CASSLAGTGEQYF
CDR3 length: 13; D gene: -; clone size: few; J gene: TRBJ2-7; V gene: TRBV11-2; CDR3 DNA: TGTGCCAGCAGCCACGGCCGAAACTACGAGCAGTACTTC; CDR3 protein: CASSHGRNYEQYF
CDR3 length: 12; D gene: TRBD1; clone size: -; J gene: TRBJ2-4; V gene: TRBV28; CDR3 DNA: TGTGCCAGCAGGACAGGGGAAAACATTCAGTACTTC; CDR3 protein: CASRTGENIQYF
CDR3 length: 15; D gene: -; clone size: few; J gene: TRBJ2-3; V gene: TRBV2; CDR3 DNA: TGTGCCAGCAGTGAACAGGGGCCCGGCACGGATACGCAGTATTTT; CDR3 protein: CASSEQGPGTDTQYF
CDR3 length: 15; D gene: TRBD1; clone size: -; J gene: TRBJ1-4; V gene: TRBV4-2; CDR3 DNA: TGTGCCAGCAGCCACACAGGGGGGGCCGATGAAAAACTGTTTTTT; CDR3 protein: CASSHTGGADEKLFF
CDR3 length: 17; D gene: TRBD1; clone size: few; J gene: TRBJ1-2; V gene: TRBV4-2; CDR3 DNA: TGTGCCAGCAGCCAGGCTTGGGACAGACTGGAGAACTATGGCTACACCTTC; CDR3 protein: CASSQAWDRLENYGYTF